This T cell receptor beta chain was retrieved from a study of cytomegalovirus exposure and HLA in healthy donors listed by TCRdb under 2017. Study-wide context: An earlier analysis of roughly 500 of the donors reported approximately 270 Gb of sequence data and some 100 million unique TCR beta sequences from about 180 million T cells. An early release that covered about 600 HLA-typed donors contained around 300 gigabases of sequencing data and 65 million to 100 million unique TCR sequences. Of the roughly 400 genotyped donors, approximately 83% fell in the genetic ancestry cluster associated with self-reported Caucasian donors. The study was designed to test whether signatures of past pathogen exposure could be identified by cataloging public T cell receptors. The T cell repertoires of 670 or so subjects were profiled by immunosequencing and related to cytomegalovirus serostatus. A separate validation cohort of about 110 different subjects was used in addition to the approximately 700-subject first cohort. High-throughput TCR immunosequencing, statistical association of individual TCRs with disease status, and machine learning were combined to predict cytomegalovirus infection status. A later analysis re-analyzed previously published TCR beta repertoires from 650 to 800 donors and added high-resolution HLA genotyping to study TCR occurrence patterns. Rather than drawing on any new phenotypic data, the later analysis identified candidate immune exposures from TCR beta sequences and the way those sequences occurred across donors. To decide whether each TCR beta V gene segment behaved as functional or pseudogenic, an earlier analysis of some 570 of the donors relied on high-throughput TCR beta sequencing. Donor age, sex, ethnicity and CMV serostatus were collected together with the repertoire data. A later genetic analysis took genome-wide SNP genotypes for about three fifths of the 666 donors and used that subset as a discovery cohort. Every discovery cohort repertoire had been produced on one sequencing platform. Both class I and class II loci were covered by HLA typing, at four-digit resolution. Typing coverage varied by locus: about 620-630 donors for A, B, C, DRB1 and DQB1; 522 for DQA1; around 610 for DPA1; some 470 for DPB1. Four to six DR-DQ haplotypes were handled as single units for association and clustering, since linkage in the cohort was strong. Across roughly 420 genotyped donors of the cohort, an average of about 240,000 unique TCR beta nucleotide sequences per donor were sequenced, and roughly 18% of those sequences were non-productive.

The cohort comprised some 730 healthy bone marrow donors. Cohort members were all nominally healthy when sampled, although unrecorded immune exposures were likely present. The donor tested CMV seropositive, placing the donor among the 290 or so seropositive members of the cohort. Each donor provided a peripheral blood sample, and peripheral blood mononuclear cells were used for TCR beta sequencing. Genomic DNA extraction from the blood cell samples was performed with the Qiagen DNeasy Blood Extraction Kit. The method behind the library was the immunoSEQ multiplex PCR assay. For the multiplex PCR, a mixture combining 60 forward primers for TCR Vbeta segments and 13 reverse primers for TCR Jbeta segments was used. The CDR3 region of rearranged TCR beta genes was amplified from genomic DNA with a multiplex PCR assay. The amplified TCR beta libraries were sequenced on the Illumina HiSeq System as 87-base-pair reads. The published analysis was carried out like this. A later analysis tallied 70 million to 100 million unique TCR beta chains across the 666 repertoires, and approximately 11 million of those chains were shared by two or more donors. Raw reads were error-corrected and collapsed into unique sequences by a nearest-neighbor algorithm in which closely related sequences were merged to remove PCR and sequencing errors. CDR3 sequences were aligned to IMGT reference sequences to assign V, D and J gene segments. For a sequence to be retained, a match of at least six nucleotides to both a V gene segment and a J gene segment was required. Rearrangements were classified as productive when the CDR3 lacked stop codons and remained in frame with V and J, and all other rearrangements were classified as non-productive. Following IMGT convention, CDR3 was defined as the stretch from the second conserved V-encoded cysteine up to the conserved J-encoded phenylalanine. The earlier analysis of about 570 of the donors excluded any sequence lacking an unambiguous match to a single V gene segment. An earlier analysis of fewer than 750 of the donors called V segments functional above 56.7% productive rearrangements and segregating when the between-donor standard deviation exceeded 5%. To diagnose cytomegalovirus status from the catalog of TCR beta chain sequences, a statistical classification framework was built. In a later analysis, TCR nucleotide sequences were compared against IMGT/GENE-DB human TR gene sequences so that V and J genes could be assigned. The TCRdist pipeline was used in a later analysis to assign CDR3 sequences and most-parsimonious VDJ recombination scenarios. A later analysis defined each TCR beta chain by its CDR3 amino acid sequence plus V-gene family, and excluded reads lacking a unique V-gene family. As a way to deal with suspected cross-contamination and a sequencing artifact, a later analysis dropped roughly 600 nucleotide sequences that were highly shared and had low generation probability. In a later analysis, a clonal expansion index for each public chain was calculated from normalized within-repertoire ranks of inferred template counts. Generation probabilities in a later analysis came from a VDJ recombination model fitted to out-of-frame rearrangements, and those results were checked against IGoR. In a later analysis, hypergeometric tests were used to score TCR-TCR, TCR-HLA and TCR-CMV co-occurrence, with a repertoire-size bias correction applied to TCR pairs. In a later analysis, false discovery rates were estimated by permuting HLA or CMV assignments 20 times. A later analysis grouped co-occurring TCRs with DBSCAN, adding TCRdist sequence similarity when clustering within HLA-allele-positive subsets. Repertoires with fewer than 30,000 or more than 120,000 public chains, plus five repertoires with anomalous nucleotide sharing, were excluded from co-occurrence clustering. TCRdb provides this immuneACCESS table in a form limited to in-frame rearrangements. Some clones are lacking; in checked studies, under half of them reflect an unresolved V gene, and why the rest are absent is not known. The DNA gave D and trimming, while V, J and clone size come from that table. The sample has around 100,000 clones on record, around 80% of them singletons. Around 4.9% of the sample is taken by the ten largest.

V and J are trimmed by 2 bases and 4 bases, and the gene matches miss 3 bases of the junction. The germline V gene specifies MNHEY as CDR1 and SVGAGI as CDR2. The CDR3 contains 14 residues, cysteine and phenylalanine counted. This entry keeps only the CDR3 DNA: 42 bases, framed from base 1. Remarks on this clone: The antigen it recognizes is unknown. Qualities for individual bases were not recorded, and no much larger clone is one base off.

General conclusions and limits of the study: Correlated functional status among segregating V segments might reflect linkage disequilibrium, but an unknown experimental factor could not be ruled out. The authors suggested that the approach could potentially be extended to other disease states and immunological phenotypes. At a false discovery rate of 0.05, a later analysis linked roughly 17,000 TCR beta sequences to specific HLA alleles. Because counts were too low, about 18 rarely observed V segments, including chromosome 9 orphons, were excluded from the earlier analysis of 500 to 700 of the donors. A later genetic analysis associated a missense DCLRE1C variant with V-gene and J-gene trimming of TCR beta chains, and an independent cohort replicated the association. The study gave a list of some 150 TCR beta chains associated with cytomegalovirus. Because some donors lacked HLA typing at each locus, the association tests relied only on the typed subset. A group of highly shared sequence variants was considered likely to be a technical artifact of the sequencing pipeline. Across donors, most TCR sequences were observed very rarely, whereas some public TCRs were present in many individuals. Compared with the approximately 720-donor mean, donors in an Asian-associated ancestry cluster had fewer N-insertions in productive TCRs, according to a later genetic analysis. A later analysis found that TCR association rates varied across HLA loci, with DRB1 alleles showing the most associated TCRs and HLA-C alleles the fewest. The 87-base-pair reads could not distinguish some IMGT-functional V segments, including TRBV6-2 and TRBV6-3, so those segments were excluded. Only TCR beta chains were sequenced in this cohort, and the absence of alpha or paired-chain data limited detectable features. A further reported finding was that TCR beta sequences accurately predicted the HLA-A and HLA-B alleles for most subjects in the first cohort. According to a later analysis, most CMV-associated TCR beta chains appeared to be HLA-restricted, and the HLA associations seemed to be driven largely by CMV exposure. Immune exposure information for the cohort was limited to CMV serostatus. In vitro tests confirmed that a few of the cytomegalovirus-associated TCR beta chains recognize cytomegalovirus antigens. An earlier analysis of 587 of the donors showed that most TCR beta V segments appeared in productive rearrangements either about 87% or about 30% of the time, which broadly matched IMGT annotations. The classifier was reported to diagnose cytomegalovirus status with high specificity and sensitivity in both the original cohort and the validation cohort. According to a later analysis, parvovirus B19, influenza, CMV and Epstein-Barr virus appeared linked to several top co-occurrence clusters. When HLA alleles, especially DR and DQ, strongly co-occurred, TCR associations were difficult to assign to individual alleles. Compared with equally common non-associated chains, HLA-associated TCR beta chains in a later analysis were more clonally expanded and had lower generation probabilities. The presence/absence analyses assumed that sequencing depth was roughly uniform across donors, and that assumption may not be true.

This TCR was recovered from a man under 40 in good health and CMV-seropositive. The sequence links TRBV6-5 to TRBJ1-1, with TRBD1 identical over 8 junction bases. The sequenced sample consisted of PBMCs. The DNA sequence reads TGTGCCAGCAGTTACGGTCAGGGGGCCACTGAAGCTTTCTTT. This translates into CASSYGQGATEAFF.